This T cell receptor beta chain is drawn from a study of monozygotic twins with cystic fibrosis. Study-wide results and caveats: Co-twins had the most similar V usage for 13 of 16 pairs, J for 8.

V lost 4 bases and J 9 bases, leaving 10 bases between the germline ends. The CDR3 has 11 amino acids. Germline CDR1 is DFQATT and CDR2 is SNEGSKA (reference sequence). Notes on this clone: The antigen is unknown.

Assay: immunoSEQ multiplex PCR; the TCRdb copy retains only in-frame clones and omits some. The sample records tens of thousands of clones, under 95% being singletons. Sequencing input: blood. The chain has TRBV20-1 and TRBJ2-1; no clear D gene. The source is a girl aged 2 to 10 with cystic fibrosis. The CDR3 is CSATSFGEQFF. CDR3 DNA: TGCAGTGCTACTAGTTTTGGTGAGCAGTTCTTC.